What follows describes a single TCR beta chain. This entry belongs to a study of identical twins. The germline V gene has CDR1 MNHEY and CDR2 SVGEGT. This CDR3 region has 15 residues. Germline trimming cut 2 bases from V and 5 bases from J; bases unmatched to any gene: 7. cDNA molecules carried unique molecular identifiers, and template switching added a universal primer site. TCRdb recomputed calls from the 5' RACE reads with MiXCR, one row per CDR3 protein. The table shows approximately 530,000 distinct CDR3 sequences, with 20% to 25% occurring only once. This same sample was also part of a study on yellow fever vaccine responses in identical twins.

The clonotype originates from a woman in her late teens or twenties in good health. This rearrangement joins TRBV6-2 or TRBV6-3 to TRBJ2-5; 8 bases fit TRBD1. The specimen was CD4+ T cells sorted from blood. This CDR3 is CASSYKTGERETQYF. The DNA of the CDR3 is TGTGCCAGCAGTTACAAGACAGGGGAGCGGGAGACCCAGTACTTC.